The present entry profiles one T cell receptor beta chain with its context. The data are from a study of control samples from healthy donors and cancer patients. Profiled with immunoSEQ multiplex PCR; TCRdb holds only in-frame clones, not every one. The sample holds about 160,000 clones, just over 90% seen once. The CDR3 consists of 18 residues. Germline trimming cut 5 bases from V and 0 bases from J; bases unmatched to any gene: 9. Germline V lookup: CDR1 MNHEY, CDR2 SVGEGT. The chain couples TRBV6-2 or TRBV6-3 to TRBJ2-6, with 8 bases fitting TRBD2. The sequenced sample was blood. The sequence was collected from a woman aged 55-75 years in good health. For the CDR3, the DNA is TGTGCCAGCAGTCACGATAAAGGACTAGCCTCTGGGGCCAACGTCCTGACTTTC. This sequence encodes CASSHDKGLASGANVLTF.